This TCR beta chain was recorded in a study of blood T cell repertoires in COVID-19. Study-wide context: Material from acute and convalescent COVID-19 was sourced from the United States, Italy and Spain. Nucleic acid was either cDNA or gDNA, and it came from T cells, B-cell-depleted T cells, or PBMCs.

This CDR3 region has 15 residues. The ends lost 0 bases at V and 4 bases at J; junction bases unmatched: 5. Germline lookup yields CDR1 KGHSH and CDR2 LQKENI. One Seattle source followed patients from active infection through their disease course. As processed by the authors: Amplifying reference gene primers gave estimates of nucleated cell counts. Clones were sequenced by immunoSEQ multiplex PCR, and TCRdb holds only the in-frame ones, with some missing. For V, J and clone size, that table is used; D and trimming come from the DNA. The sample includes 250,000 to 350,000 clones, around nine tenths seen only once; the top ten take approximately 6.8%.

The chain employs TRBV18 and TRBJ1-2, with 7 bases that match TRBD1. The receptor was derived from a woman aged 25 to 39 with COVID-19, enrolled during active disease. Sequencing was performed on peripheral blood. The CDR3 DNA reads TGTGCCAGCTCACCACCGACAGGGTCCTTCTATGGCTACACCTTC. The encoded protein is CASSPPTGSFYGYTF.